This T cell receptor beta chain is drawn from a study of OX40 agonist ivuxolimab in advanced cancers. Profiled with immunoSEQ multiplex PCR; TCRdb holds only in-frame clones, not every one. The table has just over 80,000 clones, around 87% seen once; the top ten hold roughly 0.33%. V lost 4 bases to trimming and J lost 7 bases, with 8 bases between them. The CDR3 is made up of 12 amino acids. CDR1 is MDHEN, CDR2 SYDVKM, per germline. Sequences were derived from CD4+ or CD8+ T cells sorted from blood, sampled in a trial of the OX40 agonist ivuxolimab. This TCR came from an adult with an advanced solid tumor such as melanoma, head and neck, liver or kidney cancer. V gene TRBV28 combines with J gene TRBJ1-5; D call uncertain. The CDR3 region is CASSYGRQPQHF. The DNA for the CDR3 is TGTGCCAGCAGTTATGGGAGGCAGCCCCAGCATTTT.